Listed below are T cell receptor beta chains from one sample, sequenced in a study of blood T cell repertoires in COVID-19. TCRdb's copy holds only in-frame clones and misses some; the assay was immunoSEQ multiplex PCR. The sample holds over 200,000 clones, under 85% seen once. Sequencing input: peripheral blood. All receptors come from a woman aged 25 to 39 with COVID-19, enrolled during active disease. The CDR3 runs from the conserved cysteine through the conserved F or W. Each record gives: D gene, V gene, J gene, clone size, CDR3 DNA, CDR3 protein. A D gene is named only where the DNA matches it firmly. A clone size is listed for some rows: how often the clone was seen (once, few, many), or a class if it is expanded.

NA	TRBV5-6	TRBJ1-1	once	TGTGCCAGCAGCTTGAGGGGTTTCGGTGAAGCTTTCTTT	CASSLRGFGEAFF
TRBD2	TRBV19	TRBJ2-7	NA	TGTGCCAGTAGTCCAGGGACTACGTCCTACGAGCAGTACTTC	CASSPGTTSYEQYF
TRBD2	TRBV19	TRBJ2-2	NA	TGTGCCAGTAGTCGTCTAGCGGGAGACACCGGGGAGCTGTTTTTT	CASSRLAGDTGELFF
NA	TRBV28	TRBJ1-2	NA	TGTGCCAGCGTCTCGCCGGCAGGCTCTAACTATGGCTACACCTTC	CASVSPAGSNYGYTF
NA	TRBV7-2	TRBJ2-5	NA	TGTGCCAGCAGCTTATCAGGAGGCGAGACCCAGTACTTC	CASSLSGGETQYF
TRBD2	TRBV4-3	TRBJ2-1	once	TGCGCCAGCAGCCACGGACTAGCGGGGTCCATCTCCTACAATGAGCAGTTCTTC	CASSHGLAGSISYNEQFF
TRBD1	TRBV19	TRBJ2-1	NA	TGTGCCAGTAGTATAGAAAGGAGCCAGGGGGAATACAATGAGCAGTTCTTC	CASSIERSQGEYNEQFF
TRBD1	TRBV5-1	TRBJ2-2	NA	TGCGCCAGCAGCCCAACTGACAGGGGCACCGGGGAGCTGTTTTTT	CASSPTDRGTGELFF
NA	TRBV6-5	TRBJ2-2	NA	TGTGCCAGCAGTTACGGGGCAGCGAACACCGGGGAGCTGTTTTTT	CASSYGAANTGELFF
NA	TRBV9	TRBJ2-1	NA	TGTGCCAGCAGCGGGGGACCACGGGACACCTCCTACAATGAGCAGTTCTTC	CASSGGPRDTSYNEQFF
TRBD1	TRBV5-5	TRBJ1-5	NA	TGTGCCAGCAGCGACGGGACAGGCGTGCCTTATAGCAATCAGCCCCAGCATTTT	CASSDGTGVPYSNQPQHF
NA	TRBV5-4	TRBJ2-5	once	TGTGCCAGCAGCTTAGTGGCAGACCAAGAGACCCAGTACTTC	CASSLVADQETQYF
TRBD1	TRBV5-4	TRBJ2-2	NA	TGTGCCAGCAGAGGACAGGGCGGCACCGGGGAGCTGTTTTTT	CASRGQGGTGELFF
NA	TRBV30	TRBJ1-5	NA	TGTGCCTGGAGCGCAGGGTTAGAGCAGCCCCAGCATTTT	CAWSAGLEQPQHF
NA	TRBV3-1/TRBV3-2	TRBJ1-3	NA	TGTGCCAGCAGCCAGGGGGGTGGAAACACCATATATTTT	CASSQGGGNTIYF
NA	TRBV4-3	TRBJ1-1	once	TGCGCCAGCAGCCTCGACAGCACGGGTGCTGAAGCTTTCTTT	CASSLDSTGAEAFF
NA	TRBV3-1/TRBV3-2	TRBJ1-3	NA	TGTGCCAGCAGCCAGGTCTCAGGGCCTCTCGGGGGCACCATATATTTT	CASSQVSGPLGGTIYF
TRBD1	TRBV5-1	TRBJ2-5	NA	TGCGCCAGCAGCCAATCTTTTACGGGACAGGAGACCCAGTACTTC	CASSQSFTGQETQYF
NA	TRBV19	TRBJ1-5	NA	TGTGCCAGTAGTATTAGGGGAGGGCCCCAGCATTTT	CASSIRGGPQHF
NA	TRBV9	TRBJ1-1	NA	TGTGCCAGCAGCGTAGCTGGGGGCGCGAGCACTGAAGCTTTCTTT	CASSVAGGASTEAFF
NA	TRBV2	TRBJ2-7	many	TGTGCCAGCAGTGATTTCGTACCCCTTCGACAGCCAGAGGAATACGAGCAGTACTTC	CASSDFVPLRQPEEYEQYF
TRBD1	TRBV6-2/TRBV6-3	TRBJ1-1	NA	TGTGCCAGCAGCTCTATGACAGGGATTTTCGTCACTGAAGCTTTCTTT	CASSSMTGIFVTEAFF
NA	TRBV7-9	TRBJ1-5	NA	TGTGCCAGCAGCTCGGAGGGCCAGCCCCAGCATTTT	CASSSEGQPQHF
TRBD1	TRBV19	TRBJ1-6	NA	TGTGCCAGTAGTGAGGGACAGGGGAGCTCCTATAATTCACCCCTCCACTTT	CASSEGQGSSYNSPLHF
TRBD1	TRBV7-6	TRBJ1-5	NA	TGTGCCAGCAGCAACAGGGGGCAACAGCCCCAGCATTTT	CASSNRGQQPQHF
TRBD1	TRBV7-3	TRBJ2-2	NA	TGTGCCAGCAGCCGGACAGGGGGCGCGAACGGGGAGCTGTTTTTT	CASSRTGGANGELFF
TRBD2	TRBV7-6	TRBJ2-3	NA	TGTGCCAGCAGCCCCCTTACGTCTAGCGGGGGGAGCACCCCTGGCACAGATACGCAGTATTTT	CASSPLTSSGGSTPGTDTQYF
TRBD2	TRBV3-1/TRBV3-2	TRBJ2-2	NA	TGTGCCAGCGGATGGCGGCGGGGGAATCCCGGGGAGCTGTTTTTT	CASGWRRGNPGELFF
TRBD1	TRBV7-6	TRBJ1-5	NA	TGTGCCAGCAGCTTAGGGGACAGGGGGACGCAGCCCCAGCATTTT	CASSLGDRGTQPQHF
NA	TRBV5-6	TRBJ2-7	NA	TGTGCCAGCAGCCGCGGGCGGTATACCTACGAGCAGTACTTC	CASSRGRYTYEQYF
TRBD2	TRBV11-2	TRBJ2-3	NA	TGTGCCAGCAGCTTAGATACGGCGGGAGGGACAGATACGCAGTATTTT	CASSLDTAGGTDTQYF
NA	TRBV9	TRBJ2-7	NA	TGTGCCAGCAGCGGAACCGAGGGAGGATACGAGCAGTACTTC	CASSGTEGGYEQYF
NA	TRBV18	TRBJ2-5	NA	TGTGCCAGCTCACCAAATCATGCGGCTAGTGGGACCCAGTACTTC	CASSPNHAASGTQYF
TRBD1	TRBV5-1	TRBJ1-4	few	TGCGCCAGCAGCCCTGGACAGGGGGCGGGCTTGGAAAAACTGTTTTTT	CASSPGQGAGLEKLFF
NA	TRBV9	TRBJ1-4	NA	TGTGCCAGCAGCGTAGACCAGGGGGAAAAACTGTTTTTT	CASSVDQGEKLFF
NA	TRBV9	TRBJ2-3	NA	TGTGCCAGCAGCGACCAACCGTTTCCGGGAACAGATACGCAGTATTTT	CASSDQPFPGTDTQYF
TRBD2	TRBV12-5	TRBJ2-7	few	TGTGCTAGTGGTTTGAAGACCCCTCGGCCGACTAGCGGGAGTTCCTACGAGCAGTACTTC	CASGLKTPRPTSGSSYEQYF
NA	TRBV28	TRBJ1-3	few	TGTGCCAGCAGTTTAGAGTCCACCATATATTTT	CASSLESTIYF
TRBD2	TRBV5-4	TRBJ2-1	NA	TGTGCCAGCAGCCAGATGGGACTAGCGGGAATCGACAATGAGCAGTTCTTC	CASSQMGLAGIDNEQFF
NA	TRBV5-1	TRBJ1-1	NA	TGCGCCAGCAGCTTGTCCGAGGGCCGCACTGAAGCTTTCTTT	CASSLSEGRTEAFF